This T cell receptor (beta chain) comes out of a study of T cells in Graves' hyperthyroidism and ophthalmopathy. Study-wide points: Through a model of 13 V-J features, ophthalmopathy was separated from stable hyperthyroidism.

V lost 2 bases to trimming and J lost 7 bases; unmatched junction nucleotides: 5. The germline V gene encodes CDR1 LGHDT and CDR2 YNNKEL (reference sequence). The CDR3 is 14 residues long. Amplification of TCR beta CDR3 regions used RNA as the template. TCR CDR3 underwent first-round RT-PCR with the HTBI primer set. TCRdb ran MiXCR on the multiplex PCR reads and lists one entry per CDR3 protein. The table lists roughly 630,000 distinct CDR3 sequences, around 14% of them singletons. This clonotype was seen ten or more times. Its antigen is still unknown. This chain joins TRBV3-1 and TRBJ1-5, with 7 bases that match TRBD1. The sample comprised blood. The sequence derives from a woman aged 25 to 39 with Graves' hyperthyroidism. As DNA, the CDR3 is TGTGCCAGCAGCCAATATACAGGGGTACAGCCCCAGCATTTT. As protein: CASSQYTGVQPQHF.